This T cell receptor (beta chain) was recorded in a study of T cell responses to AZD1222 COVID-19 vaccine (dated by TCRdb to the early 2020s). About the study as a whole: AZD1222 recipients given second doses at about 4 weeks or at about 12 weeks were pooled, since spike-specific TCR depth and breadth were not found to differ between the two schedules. TCR sequencing covered some 250 trial participants: roughly 200 given two doses of AZD1222 and 26 given two doses of MenACWY control vaccine. Trial participants were enrolled by age into 18-55, 56-69 and 70-plus year subgroups, with about 150, 28 and 57 TCR-sequenced participants respectively.

The CDR3 contains 14 residues, cysteine and phenylalanine counted. Only the CDR3 portion is preserved as DNA: 42 bases, with reading frame beginning at the first base. CDR1 MNHEY and CDR2 SVGAGI are derived from the germline V gene. V is shortened by 8 bases, J by 7 bases, and the region joining them spans 17 bases. The CDR3 regions of human TCRbeta chains were analyzed by immunosequencing. Per the original workflow: TCRs in the repertoires were matched against a reference library of SARS-CoV-2-specific TCRs that had been generated with the MIRA antigen-specificity platform. Breadth was defined as the fraction of unique TCRs that were SARS-CoV-2-associated. Depth was defined as the fraction of total T cells that were SARS-CoV-2-associated. Using the MIRA data, every spike-specific TCR was mapped to the spike region that the TCR reacted to and assigned to either a CD4 or a CD8 class. Log10-transformed breadth and depth values were compared by one-way ANOVA with Sidak's multiple comparisons tests. TCRdb re-hosts the immuneACCESS table, in-frame sequences only. Its copies lack some clones; in the studies checked, an unresolved V gene accounts for under half of them, and the cause for the rest is not known. V and J calls and clone size are those listed in that table; D and trimming were worked out from the DNA. Counted in this sample were about 120,000 clones; 80% to 85% of them appeared once. Roughly 9.5% of the sample belongs to the ten largest clones.

Per the publication, the time point label means: baseline before first vaccination. Vaccinee samples came from UK trials COV001 and COV002, including a single-blind randomized controlled phase 2/3 trial of AZD1222 (ChAdOx1 nCoV-19) in healthy adults. Trial participant PBMC samples were collected at day 0 and day 28 after the second dose for TCRbeta chain sequencing. Summary of the overall study and its limitations: Most participants were white British and females outnumbered males, and the authors suggested that clonal diversity may have been underestimated. The 56-69-year group was small, and its depth increase did not reach significance, likely because of low power. Nearly half of unique spike-specific TCRs reportedly recognized epitopes outside regions mutated in the B.1.351 and B.1.1.7 variants. No day 14 peak-response samples were available, so repertoires were characterized only after the peak T cell response. Conclusions about previously exposed vaccinees were limited because only six AZD1222 recipients were SARS-CoV-2 seropositive at baseline. Spike-specific TCR breadth and depth rose significantly after two AZD1222 doses compared with day 0 and with MenACWY recipients. The vaccine-associated CD4 TCRs covered the entire spike protein, and the dominant responses fell in regions 160-218 and 743-854.

Regarding this clone: Its antigen is currently not known. Base qualities are missing; no much larger clone stands one base away.

Sequencing was performed on peripheral blood, taken on day 0 of AZD1222 vaccination. The clonotype was recovered from an adult in good health. The rearrangement combines TRBV6-5 with TRBJ1-4, and perhaps TRBD1 as D gene, on 6 matching bases. The nucleotide sequence is given as TGTGCCAGCCGACGTCACAGGGACGGTGAAAAACTGTTTTTT. It translates to CASRRHRDGEKLFF.